This entry lists 2 T cell receptor beta chains sequenced from one sample in a study of CD8+ T cells in alopecia areata. Investigators isolated RNA and reverse transcribed it into cDNA to act as the sequencing template. Only in-frame clones appear in the TCRdb table, and some are missing; sequencing was by immunoSEQ multiplex PCR. Among 60,000 to 65,000 clones listed, about 40% were seen once. The sequencing sample was made of NKG2D-low CD8+ T cells sorted from blood. The receptor source for this set is a human donor with alopecia areata.

This clone was counted a few times. One end of the junction varies from germline; a read error may be responsible. J is TRBJ2-3 and V is TRBV10-3, with 10 bases aligning to TRBD2. CDR3 length: 18 residues. CDR1 ENHRY and CDR2 SYGVKD come from the germline V gene. CDR3 DNA: TGTGCCGTCAGTCCGGGACTAGCGACATATCCAAGCACAGATACGCAGTATTTT. It specifies CAVSPGLATYPSTDTQYF.

This clone was picked up one time. This chain connects TRBV27 to TRBJ1-1; 9 nucleotides match TRBD1. This CDR3 is 15 amino acids long. The germline V gene has CDR1 MNHEY and CDR2 SMNVEV (reference sequence). Trimming at V came to 5 bases and at J to 7 bases, leaving 11 bases not matched to a gene. The CDR3 nucleotides are TGTGCCAGCAGTGACCACAGGGGGCGGGATGATGAAGCTTTCTTT. Translating gives CASSDHRGRDDEAFF.